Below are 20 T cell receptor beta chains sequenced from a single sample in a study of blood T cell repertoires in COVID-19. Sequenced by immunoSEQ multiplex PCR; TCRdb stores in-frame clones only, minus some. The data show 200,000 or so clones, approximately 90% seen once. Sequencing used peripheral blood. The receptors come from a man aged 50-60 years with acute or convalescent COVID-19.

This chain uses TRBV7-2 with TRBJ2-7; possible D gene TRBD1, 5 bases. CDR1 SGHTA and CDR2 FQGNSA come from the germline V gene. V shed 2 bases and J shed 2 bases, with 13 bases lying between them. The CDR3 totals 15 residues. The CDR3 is CASSLSPQEAYEQYF. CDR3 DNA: TGTGCCAGCAGCTTAAGTCCACAGGAAGCCTACGAGCAGTACTTC. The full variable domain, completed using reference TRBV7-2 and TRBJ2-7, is GAGVSQSPSNKVTEKGKDVELRCDPISGHTALYWYRQSLGQGLEFLIYFQGNSAPDKSGLPSDRFSAERTGGSVSTLTIQRTQQEDSAVYLCASSLSPQEAYEQYFGPGTRLTVT.

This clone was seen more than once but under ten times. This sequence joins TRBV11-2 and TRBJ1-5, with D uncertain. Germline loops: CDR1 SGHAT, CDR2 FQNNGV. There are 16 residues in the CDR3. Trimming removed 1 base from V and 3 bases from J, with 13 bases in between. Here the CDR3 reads CASSLGLTGPNQPQHF. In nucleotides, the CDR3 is TGTGCCAGCAGCTTAGGGTTGACGGGTCCCAATCAGCCCCAGCATTTT.

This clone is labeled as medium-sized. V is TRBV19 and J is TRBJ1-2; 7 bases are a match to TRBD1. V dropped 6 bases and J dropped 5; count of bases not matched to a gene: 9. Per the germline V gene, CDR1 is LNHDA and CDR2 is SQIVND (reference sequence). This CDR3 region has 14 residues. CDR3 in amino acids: CASSRDSSRYGYTF. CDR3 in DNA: TGTGCCAGTAGCCGGGACAGCTCTCGATATGGCTACACCTTC. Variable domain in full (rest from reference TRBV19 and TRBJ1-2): DGGITQSPKYLFRKEGQNVTLSCEQNLNHDAMYWYRQDPGQGLRLIYYSQIVNDFQKGDIAEGYSVSREKKESFPLTVTSAQKNPTAFYLCASSRDSSRYGYTFGSGTRLTVV.

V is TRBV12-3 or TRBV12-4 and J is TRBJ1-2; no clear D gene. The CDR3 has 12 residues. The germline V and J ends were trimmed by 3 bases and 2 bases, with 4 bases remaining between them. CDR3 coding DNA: TGTGCCAGCAGTTTTTCAAACTATGGCTACACCTTC. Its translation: CASSFSNYGYTF.

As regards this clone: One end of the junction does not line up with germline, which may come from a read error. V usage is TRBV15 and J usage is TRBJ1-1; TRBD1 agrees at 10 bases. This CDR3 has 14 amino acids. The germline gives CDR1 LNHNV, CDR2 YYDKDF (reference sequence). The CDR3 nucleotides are TGTGCCACCAGCGGAGACAGGGGGCGAACTGAAGCTTTCTTT. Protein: CATSGDRGRTEAFF.

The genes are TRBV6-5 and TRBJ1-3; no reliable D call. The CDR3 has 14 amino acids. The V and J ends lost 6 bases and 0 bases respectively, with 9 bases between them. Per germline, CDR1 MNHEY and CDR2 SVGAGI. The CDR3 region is CASSLIYSGNTIYF. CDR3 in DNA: TGTGCCAGCAGCCTTATCTACTCTGGAAACACCATATATTTT.

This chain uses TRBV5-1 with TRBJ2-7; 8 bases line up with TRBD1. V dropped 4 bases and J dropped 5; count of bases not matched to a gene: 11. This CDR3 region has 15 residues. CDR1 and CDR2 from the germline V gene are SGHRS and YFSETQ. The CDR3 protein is CASSPGRTGSDEQYF. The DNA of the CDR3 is TGCGCCAGCAGCCCGGGGCGGACAGGGTCTGACGAGCAGTACTTC.

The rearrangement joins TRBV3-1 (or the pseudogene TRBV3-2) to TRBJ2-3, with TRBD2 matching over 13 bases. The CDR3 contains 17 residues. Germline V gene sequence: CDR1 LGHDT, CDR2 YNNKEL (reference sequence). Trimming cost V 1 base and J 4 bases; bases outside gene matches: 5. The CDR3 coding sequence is TGTGCCAGCAGCCAAGTGGGACTAGCGGGGTCTGCAGATACGCAGTATTTT. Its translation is CASSQVGLAGSADTQYF.

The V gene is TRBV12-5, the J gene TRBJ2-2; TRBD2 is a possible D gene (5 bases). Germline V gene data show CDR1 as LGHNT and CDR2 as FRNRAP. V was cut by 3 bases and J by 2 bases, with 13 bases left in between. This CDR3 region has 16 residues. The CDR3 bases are TGTGCTAGTGGTTTTTGGCCTAGCAGCAACACCGGGGAGCTGTTTTTT. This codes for CASGFWPSSNTGELFF.

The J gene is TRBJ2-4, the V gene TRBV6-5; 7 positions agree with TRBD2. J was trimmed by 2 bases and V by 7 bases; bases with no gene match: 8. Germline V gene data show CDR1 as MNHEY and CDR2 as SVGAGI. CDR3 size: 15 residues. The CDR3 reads CASKWGGRSKNIQYF. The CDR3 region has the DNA TGTGCCAGCAAGTGGGGGGGAAGATCCAAAAACATTCAGTACTTC.

The CDR3 is CASSPGTGEPGELFF. The CDR3 nucleotides are TGTGCCAGCAGTCCCGGGACAGGGGAACCCGGGGAGCTGTTTTTT. The rearrangement uses TRBV11-3 and TRBJ2-2; 10 bases map to TRBD1. The V gene end was trimmed by 6 bases and the J gene end by 6 bases; junction bases not matched to a gene: 7. The CDR3 totals 15 residues. CDR1 is SGHNT, CDR2 YENEEA, per germline.

The CDR3 loop reads CASSQVPRGQPQHF. The CDR3 DNA sequence: TGCGCCAGCAGCCAAGTCCCCAGAGGTCAGCCCCAGCATTTT. The V and J genes are TRBV4-1 and TRBJ1-5; D remains unclear. Trimming cost V 1 base and J 6 bases, with 10 bases left between them. There are 14 residues in the CDR3. Germline V lookup: CDR1 MGHRA, CDR2 YSYEKL.

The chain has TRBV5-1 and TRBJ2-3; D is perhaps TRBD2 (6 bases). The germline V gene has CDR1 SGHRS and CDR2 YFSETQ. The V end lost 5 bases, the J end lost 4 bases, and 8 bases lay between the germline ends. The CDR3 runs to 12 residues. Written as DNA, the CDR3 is TGCGCCAGCAGGGAGGGCCCAGATACGCAGTATTTT. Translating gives CASREGPDTQYF.

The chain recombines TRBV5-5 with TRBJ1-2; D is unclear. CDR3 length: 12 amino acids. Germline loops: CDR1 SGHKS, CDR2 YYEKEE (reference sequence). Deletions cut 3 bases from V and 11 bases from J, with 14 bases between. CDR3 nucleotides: TGTGCCAGCAGCTCGACCACAGCCCTATACACCTTC. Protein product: CASSSTTALYTF.

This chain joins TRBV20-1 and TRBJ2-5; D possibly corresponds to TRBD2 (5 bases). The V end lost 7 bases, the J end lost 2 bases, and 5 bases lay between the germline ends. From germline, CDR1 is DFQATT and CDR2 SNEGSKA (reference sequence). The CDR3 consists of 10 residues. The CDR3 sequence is CSGEQETQYF. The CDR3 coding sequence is TGCAGTGGGGAGCAAGAGACCCAGTACTTC.

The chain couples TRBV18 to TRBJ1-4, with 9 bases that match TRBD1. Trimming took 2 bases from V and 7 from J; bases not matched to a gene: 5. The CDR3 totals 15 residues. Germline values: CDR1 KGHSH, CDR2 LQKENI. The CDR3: CASSPRGQGGEKLFF. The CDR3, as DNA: TGTGCCAGCTCACCAAGGGGACAGGGCGGTGAAAAACTGTTTTTT. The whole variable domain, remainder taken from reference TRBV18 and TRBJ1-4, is NAGVMQNPRHLVRRRGQEARLRCSPMKGHSHVYWYRQLPEEGLKFMVYLQKENIIDESGMPKERFSAEFPKEGPSILRIQQVVRGDSAAYFCASSPRGQGGEKLFFGSGTQLSVL.

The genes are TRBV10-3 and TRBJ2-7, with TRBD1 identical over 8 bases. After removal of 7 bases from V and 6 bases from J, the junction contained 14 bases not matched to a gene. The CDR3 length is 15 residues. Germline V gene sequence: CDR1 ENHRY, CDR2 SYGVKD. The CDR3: CAITMDRVDSGEQYF. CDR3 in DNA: TGTGCCATCACTATGGACAGGGTAGACAGCGGCGAGCAGTACTTC.

CDR3 bases: TGTGCCAGCAGCTTTCGGGACAAACTTTCACCCCTCCACTTT. It yields the protein CASSFRDKLSPLHF. The gene calls are TRBV5-4 and TRBJ1-6; maybe TRBD1 (6 bases). V was clipped by 2 bases and J by 9 bases, with 12 bases between them. Germline-derived CDR1 and CDR2 are SGHNT and YYREEE (reference sequence). The CDR3 sequence is 14 residues long.

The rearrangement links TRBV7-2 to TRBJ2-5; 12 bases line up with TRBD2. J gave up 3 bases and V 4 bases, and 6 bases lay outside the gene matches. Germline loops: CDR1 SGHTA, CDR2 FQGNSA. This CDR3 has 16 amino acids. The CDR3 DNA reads TGTGCCAGCAGCTGGGTGACTAGCGGGGGTGAAGAGACCCAGTACTTC. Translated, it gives CASSWVTSGGEETQYF.

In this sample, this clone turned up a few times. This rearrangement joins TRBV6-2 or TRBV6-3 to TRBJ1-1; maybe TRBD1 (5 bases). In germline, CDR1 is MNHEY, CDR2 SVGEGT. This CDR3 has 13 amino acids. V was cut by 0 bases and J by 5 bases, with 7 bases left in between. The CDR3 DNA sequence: TGTGCCAGCAGTTACTCTGGGGGGACTGAAGCTTTCTTT. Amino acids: CASSYSGGTEAFF.